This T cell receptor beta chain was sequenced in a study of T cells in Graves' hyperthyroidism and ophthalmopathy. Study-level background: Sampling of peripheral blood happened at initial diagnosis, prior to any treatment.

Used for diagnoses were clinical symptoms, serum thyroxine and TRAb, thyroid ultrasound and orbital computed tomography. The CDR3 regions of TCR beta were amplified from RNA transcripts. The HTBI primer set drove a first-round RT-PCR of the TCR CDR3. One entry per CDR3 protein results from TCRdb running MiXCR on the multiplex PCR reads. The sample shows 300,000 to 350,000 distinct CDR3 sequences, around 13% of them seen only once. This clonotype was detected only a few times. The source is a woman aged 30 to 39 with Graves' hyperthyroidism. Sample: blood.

The CDR3 nucleotides are TGTGCCAGCATCCTCGGTGGGGGGGCACGAGAGCAGTACTTC. It codes for CASILGGGAREQYF. The chain combines TRBV7-9 with TRBJ2-7; tentative D call: TRBD2 (7 bases). The V end was cut by 7 bases, the J end by 7 bases, with 20 bases between. The CDR3 has 14 residues. CDR1 is SEHNR and CDR2 is FQNEAQ in the germline V gene (reference sequence).